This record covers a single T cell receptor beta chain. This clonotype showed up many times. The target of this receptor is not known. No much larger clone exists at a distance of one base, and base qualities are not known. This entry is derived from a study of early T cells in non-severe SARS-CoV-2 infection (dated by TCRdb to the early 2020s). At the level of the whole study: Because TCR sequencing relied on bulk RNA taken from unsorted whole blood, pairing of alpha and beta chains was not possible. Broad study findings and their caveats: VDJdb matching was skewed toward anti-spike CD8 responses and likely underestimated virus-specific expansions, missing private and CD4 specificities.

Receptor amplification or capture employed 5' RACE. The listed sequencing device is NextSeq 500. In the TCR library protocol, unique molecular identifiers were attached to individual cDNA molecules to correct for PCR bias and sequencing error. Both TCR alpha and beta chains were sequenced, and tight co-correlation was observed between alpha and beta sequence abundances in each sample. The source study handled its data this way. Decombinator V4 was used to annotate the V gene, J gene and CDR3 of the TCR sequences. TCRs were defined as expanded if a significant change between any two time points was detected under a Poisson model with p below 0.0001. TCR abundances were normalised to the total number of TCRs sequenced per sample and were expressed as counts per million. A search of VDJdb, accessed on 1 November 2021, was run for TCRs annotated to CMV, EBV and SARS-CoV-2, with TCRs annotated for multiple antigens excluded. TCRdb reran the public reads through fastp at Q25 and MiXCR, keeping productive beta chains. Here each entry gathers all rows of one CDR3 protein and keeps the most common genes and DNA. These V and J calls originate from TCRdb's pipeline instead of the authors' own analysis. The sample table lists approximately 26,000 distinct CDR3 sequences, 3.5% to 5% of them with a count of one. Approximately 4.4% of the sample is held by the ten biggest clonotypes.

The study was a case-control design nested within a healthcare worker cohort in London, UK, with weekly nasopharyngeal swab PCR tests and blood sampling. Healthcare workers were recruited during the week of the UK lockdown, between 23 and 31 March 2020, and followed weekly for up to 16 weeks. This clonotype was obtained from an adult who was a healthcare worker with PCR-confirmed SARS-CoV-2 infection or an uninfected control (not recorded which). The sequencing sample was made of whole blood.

The CDR3 region: CASSWGTVIGYTF. At the DNA level, the sequence is TGTGCCAGCAGCTGGGGGACGGTTATCGGCTACACCTTC. The chain couples TRBV7-2 to TRBJ1-2; TRBD1 could be the D gene, as 5 bases match. V is pared back by 4 bases and J by 8 bases, with 14 bases lying between the germline termini. The CDR3 contains 13 residues, cysteine and phenylalanine counted. The retained sequence is limited to the CDR3, 39 bases, with the frame set at the first base. CDR1 and CDR2 were assigned from the germline V gene as SGHTA and FQGNSA.